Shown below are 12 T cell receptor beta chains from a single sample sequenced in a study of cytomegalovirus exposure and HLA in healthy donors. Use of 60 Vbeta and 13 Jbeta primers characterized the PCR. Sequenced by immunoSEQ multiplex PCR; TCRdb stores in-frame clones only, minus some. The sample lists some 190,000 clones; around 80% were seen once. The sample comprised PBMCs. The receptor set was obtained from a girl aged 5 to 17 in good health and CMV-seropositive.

The CDR3 region has the DNA TGCGCCAGCAGTGAGATTGACAGTCAAGGGGACACCGGGGAGCTGTTTTTT. Translated, it gives CASSEIDSQGDTGELFF. The genes are TRBV10-2 and TRBJ2-2; TRBD1 might be the D (5 bases). Germline V CDR1 and CDR2: WSHSY, SAAADI. The V gene lost 2 bases and the J gene lost 3 bases, with 16 bases spanning the gap. This CDR3 has 17 amino acids.

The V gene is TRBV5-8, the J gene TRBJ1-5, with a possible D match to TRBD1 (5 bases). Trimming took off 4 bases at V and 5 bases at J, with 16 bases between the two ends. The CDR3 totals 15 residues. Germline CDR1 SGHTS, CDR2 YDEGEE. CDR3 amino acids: CASSPGDFLDQPQHF. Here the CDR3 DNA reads TGTGCCAGCAGCCCTGGGGACTTCCTAGATCAGCCCCAGCATTTT.

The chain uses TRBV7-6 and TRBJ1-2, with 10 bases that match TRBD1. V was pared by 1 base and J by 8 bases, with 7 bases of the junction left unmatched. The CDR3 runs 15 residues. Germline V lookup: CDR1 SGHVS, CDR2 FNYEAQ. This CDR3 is CASSLGQGALWGYTF. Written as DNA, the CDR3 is TGTGCCAGCAGCTTAGGACAGGGGGCGCTGTGGGGCTACACCTTC. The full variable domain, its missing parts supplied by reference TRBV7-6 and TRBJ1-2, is GAGVSQSPRYKVTKRGQDVALRCDPISGHVSLYWYRQALGQGPEFLTYFNYEAQQDKSGLPNDRFSAERPEGSISTLTIQRTEQRDSAMYRCASSLGQGALWGYTFGSGTRLTVV.

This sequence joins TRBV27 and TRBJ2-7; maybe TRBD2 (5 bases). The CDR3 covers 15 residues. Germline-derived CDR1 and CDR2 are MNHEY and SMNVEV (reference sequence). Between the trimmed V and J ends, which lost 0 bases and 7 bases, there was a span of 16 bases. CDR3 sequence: CASSLSWAGGKEQYF. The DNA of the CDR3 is TGTGCCAGCAGTTTATCGTGGGCCGGAGGCAAGGAGCAGTACTTC.

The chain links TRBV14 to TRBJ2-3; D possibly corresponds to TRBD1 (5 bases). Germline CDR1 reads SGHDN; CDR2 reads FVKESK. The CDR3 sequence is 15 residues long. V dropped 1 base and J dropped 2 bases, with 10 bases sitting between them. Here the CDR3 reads CASSQGRENTDTQYF. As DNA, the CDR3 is TGTGCCAGCAGCCAAGGCAGGGAAAACACAGATACGCAGTATTTT.

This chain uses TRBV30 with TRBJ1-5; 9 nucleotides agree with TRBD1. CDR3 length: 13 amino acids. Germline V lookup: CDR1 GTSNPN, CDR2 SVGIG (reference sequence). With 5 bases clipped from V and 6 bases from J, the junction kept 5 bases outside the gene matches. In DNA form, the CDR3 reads TGTGCCTGGGATACAGGGGGCCGTCAGCCCCAGCATTTT. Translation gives CAWDTGGRQPQHF.

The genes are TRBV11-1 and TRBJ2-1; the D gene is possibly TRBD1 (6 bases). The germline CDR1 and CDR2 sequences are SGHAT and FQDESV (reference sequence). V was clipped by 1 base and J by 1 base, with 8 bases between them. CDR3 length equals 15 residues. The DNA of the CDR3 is TGTGCCAGCAGCTTAGACAGGGATTCCTACAATGAGCAGTTCTTC. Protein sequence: CASSLDRDSYNEQFF.

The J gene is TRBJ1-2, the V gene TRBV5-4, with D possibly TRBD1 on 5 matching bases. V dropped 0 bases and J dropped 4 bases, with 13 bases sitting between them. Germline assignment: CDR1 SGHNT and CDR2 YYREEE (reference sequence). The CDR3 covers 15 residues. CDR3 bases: TGTGCCAGCAGCTTGGAGGCGGGGCCCCTCTATGGCTACACCTTC. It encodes CASSLEAGPLYGYTF.

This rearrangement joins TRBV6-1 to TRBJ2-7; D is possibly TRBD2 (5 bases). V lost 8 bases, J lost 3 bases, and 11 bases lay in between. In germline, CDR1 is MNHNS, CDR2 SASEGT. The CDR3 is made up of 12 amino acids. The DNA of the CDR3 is TGTGCCAGCGGCGGGTACAGCTACGAGCAGTACTTC. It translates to CASGGYSYEQYF.

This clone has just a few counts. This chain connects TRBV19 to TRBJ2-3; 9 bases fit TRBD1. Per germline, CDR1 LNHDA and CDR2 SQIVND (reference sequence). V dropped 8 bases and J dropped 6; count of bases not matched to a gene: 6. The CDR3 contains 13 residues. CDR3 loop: CASQITGGDTQYF. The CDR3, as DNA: TGTGCCAGTCAAATCACAGGGGGCGATACGCAGTATTTT.

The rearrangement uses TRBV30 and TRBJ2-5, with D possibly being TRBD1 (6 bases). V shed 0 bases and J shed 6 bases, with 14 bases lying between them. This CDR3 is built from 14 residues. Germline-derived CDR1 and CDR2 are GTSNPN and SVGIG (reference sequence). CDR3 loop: CAWSVSTGRQTQYF. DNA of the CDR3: TGTGCCTGGAGTGTCTCAACAGGGAGACAGACCCAGTACTTC.

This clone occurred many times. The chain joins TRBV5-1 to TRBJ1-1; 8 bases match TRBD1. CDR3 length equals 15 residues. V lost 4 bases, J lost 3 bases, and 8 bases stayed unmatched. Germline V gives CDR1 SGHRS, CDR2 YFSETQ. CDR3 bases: TGCGCCAGCAGCCCAGGACAGGGTGCCCACACTGAAGCTTTCTTT. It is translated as CASSPGQGAHTEAFF.